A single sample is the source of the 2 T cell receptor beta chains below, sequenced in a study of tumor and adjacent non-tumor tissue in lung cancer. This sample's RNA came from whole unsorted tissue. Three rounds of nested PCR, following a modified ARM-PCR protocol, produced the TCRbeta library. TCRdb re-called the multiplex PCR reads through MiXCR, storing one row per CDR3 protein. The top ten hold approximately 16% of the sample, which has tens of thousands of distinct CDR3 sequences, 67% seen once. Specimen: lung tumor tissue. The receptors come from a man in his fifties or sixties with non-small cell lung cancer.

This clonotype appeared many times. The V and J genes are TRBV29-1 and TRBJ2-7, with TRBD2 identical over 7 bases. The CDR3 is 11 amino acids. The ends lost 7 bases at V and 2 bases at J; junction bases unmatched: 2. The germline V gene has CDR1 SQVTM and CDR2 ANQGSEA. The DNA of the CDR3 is TGCAGCGCCAGCGGGGCCTACGAGCAGTACTTC. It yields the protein CSASGAYEQYF.

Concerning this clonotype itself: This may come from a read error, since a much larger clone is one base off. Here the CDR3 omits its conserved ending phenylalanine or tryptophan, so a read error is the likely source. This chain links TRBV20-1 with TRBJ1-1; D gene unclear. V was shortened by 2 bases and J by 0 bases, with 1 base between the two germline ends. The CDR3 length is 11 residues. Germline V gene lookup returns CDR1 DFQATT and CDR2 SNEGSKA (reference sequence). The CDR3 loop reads CSARMNTEAFV. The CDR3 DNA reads TGCAGTGCTAGAATGAACACTGAAGCTTTCGTT.